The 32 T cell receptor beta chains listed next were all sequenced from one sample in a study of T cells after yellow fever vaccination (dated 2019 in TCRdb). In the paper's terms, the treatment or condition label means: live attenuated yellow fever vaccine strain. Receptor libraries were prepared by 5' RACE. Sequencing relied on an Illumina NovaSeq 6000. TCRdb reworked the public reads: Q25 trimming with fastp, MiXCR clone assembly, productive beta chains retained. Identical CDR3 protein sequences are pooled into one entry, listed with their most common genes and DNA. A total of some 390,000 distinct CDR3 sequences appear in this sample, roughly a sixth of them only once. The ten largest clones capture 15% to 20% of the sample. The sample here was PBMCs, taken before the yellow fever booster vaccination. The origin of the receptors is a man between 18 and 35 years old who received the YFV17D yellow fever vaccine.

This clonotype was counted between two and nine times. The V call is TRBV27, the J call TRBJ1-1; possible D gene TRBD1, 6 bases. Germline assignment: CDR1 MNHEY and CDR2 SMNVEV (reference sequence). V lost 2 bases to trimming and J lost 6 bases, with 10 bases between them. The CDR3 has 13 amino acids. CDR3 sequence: CASSLNRDAEAFF. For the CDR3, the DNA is TGTGCCAGCAGTTTAAACAGGGACGCTGAAGCTTTCTTT.

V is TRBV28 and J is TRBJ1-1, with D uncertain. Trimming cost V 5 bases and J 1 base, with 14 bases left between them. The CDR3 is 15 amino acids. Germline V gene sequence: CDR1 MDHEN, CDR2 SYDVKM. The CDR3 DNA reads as TGTGCCAGCAGTGCCTCCCCCGACGGGAACACTGAAGCTTTCTTT. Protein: CASSASPDGNTEAFF.

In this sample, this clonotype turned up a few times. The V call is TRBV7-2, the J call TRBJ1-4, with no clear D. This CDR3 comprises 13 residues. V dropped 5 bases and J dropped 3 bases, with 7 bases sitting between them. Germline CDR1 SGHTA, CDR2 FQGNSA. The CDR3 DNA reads TGTGCCAGCAGCCCCTATCCTAATGAAAAACTGTTTTTT. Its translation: CASSPYPNEKLFF.

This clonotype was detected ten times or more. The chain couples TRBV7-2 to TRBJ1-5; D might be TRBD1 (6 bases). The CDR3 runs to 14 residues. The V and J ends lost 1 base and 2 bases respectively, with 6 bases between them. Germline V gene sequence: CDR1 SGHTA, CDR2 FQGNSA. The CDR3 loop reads CASSLDRGNQPQHF. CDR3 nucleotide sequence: TGTGCCAGCAGCTTAGACAGGGGCAATCAGCCCCAGCATTTT.

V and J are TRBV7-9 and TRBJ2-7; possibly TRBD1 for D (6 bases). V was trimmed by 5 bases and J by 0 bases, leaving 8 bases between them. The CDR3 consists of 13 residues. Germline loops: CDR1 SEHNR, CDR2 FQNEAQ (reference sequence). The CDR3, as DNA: TGTGCCAGCAGCGGGGACAACTCCTACGAGCAGTACTTC. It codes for CASSGDNSYEQYF.

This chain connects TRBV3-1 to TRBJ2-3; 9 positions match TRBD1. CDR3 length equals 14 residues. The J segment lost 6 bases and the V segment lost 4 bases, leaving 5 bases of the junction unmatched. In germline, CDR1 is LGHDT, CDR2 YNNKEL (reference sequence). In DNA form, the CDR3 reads TGTGCCAGCAGCCGCTTACAGGGGGCTGATACGCAGTATTTT. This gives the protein CASSRLQGADTQYF.

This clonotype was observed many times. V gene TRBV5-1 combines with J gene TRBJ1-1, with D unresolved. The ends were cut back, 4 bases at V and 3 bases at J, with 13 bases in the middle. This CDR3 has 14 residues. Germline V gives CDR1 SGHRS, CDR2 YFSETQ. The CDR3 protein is CASSHPRRDTEAFF. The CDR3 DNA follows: TGCGCCAGCAGCCATCCTAGGCGGGACACTGAAGCTTTCTTT.

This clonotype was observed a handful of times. CDR3 protein: CASSYQGSKRTQYF. CDR3 sequence (DNA): TGTGCCAGCAGCTACCAGGGTTCCAAGAGAACCCAGTACTTC. The chain uses TRBV7-2 and TRBJ2-5, with D perhaps TRBD1 (5 bases). This CDR3 has 14 residues. From germline, CDR1 is SGHTA and CDR2 FQGNSA. Trimming took 4 bases from V and 8 from J, leaving 17 bases between them.

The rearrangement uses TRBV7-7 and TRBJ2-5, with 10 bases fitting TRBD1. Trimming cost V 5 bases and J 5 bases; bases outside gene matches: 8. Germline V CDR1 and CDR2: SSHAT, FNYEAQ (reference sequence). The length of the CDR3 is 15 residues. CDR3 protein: CASSGGTGATETQYF. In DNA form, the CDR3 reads TGTGCCAGCAGCGGCGGGACAGGGGCAACGGAGACCCAGTACTTC.

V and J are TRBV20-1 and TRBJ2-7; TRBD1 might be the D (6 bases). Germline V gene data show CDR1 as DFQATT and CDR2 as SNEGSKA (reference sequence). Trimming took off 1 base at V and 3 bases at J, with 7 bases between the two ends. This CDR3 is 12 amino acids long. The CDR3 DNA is TGCAGTGCTAGAGGACAGGTCTACGAGCAGTACTTC. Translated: CSARGQVYEQYF.

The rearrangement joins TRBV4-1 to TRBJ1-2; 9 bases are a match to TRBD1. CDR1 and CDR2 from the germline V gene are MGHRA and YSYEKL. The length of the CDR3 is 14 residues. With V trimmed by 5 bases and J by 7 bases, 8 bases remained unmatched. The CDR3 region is CASSNLQGARGYTF. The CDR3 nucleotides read TGCGCCAGCAGCAACTTACAGGGGGCGCGTGGCTACACCTTC.

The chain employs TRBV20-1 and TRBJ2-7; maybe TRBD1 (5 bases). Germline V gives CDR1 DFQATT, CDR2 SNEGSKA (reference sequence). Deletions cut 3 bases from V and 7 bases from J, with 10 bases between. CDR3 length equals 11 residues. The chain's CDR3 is CSASSPGEQYV. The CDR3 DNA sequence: TGCAGTGCTAGCTCCCCAGGGGAGCAGTACGTC.

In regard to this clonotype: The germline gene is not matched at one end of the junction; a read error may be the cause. The DNA for the CDR3 is TGTGCCAGCAGTCTAGCGGGGCCCAACGCAGATACGCAGTATTTT. Translating gives CASSLAGPNADTQYF. The rearrangement uses TRBV12-3 or TRBV12-4 and TRBJ2-3; 9 positions agree with TRBD2. The CDR3 covers 15 residues.

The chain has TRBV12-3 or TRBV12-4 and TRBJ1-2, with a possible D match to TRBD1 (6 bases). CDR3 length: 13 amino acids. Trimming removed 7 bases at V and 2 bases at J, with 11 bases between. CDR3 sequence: CASNLQGNYGYTF. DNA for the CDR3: TGTGCCAGCAACCTACAGGGAAACTATGGCTACACCTTC.

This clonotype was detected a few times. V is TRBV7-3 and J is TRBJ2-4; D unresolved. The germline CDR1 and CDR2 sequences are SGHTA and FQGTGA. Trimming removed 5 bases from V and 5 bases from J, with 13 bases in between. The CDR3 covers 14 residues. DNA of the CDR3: TGTGCCAGCAGCGCGCTTGAGGTGGAAAACATTCAGTACTTC. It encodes CASSALEVENIQYF.

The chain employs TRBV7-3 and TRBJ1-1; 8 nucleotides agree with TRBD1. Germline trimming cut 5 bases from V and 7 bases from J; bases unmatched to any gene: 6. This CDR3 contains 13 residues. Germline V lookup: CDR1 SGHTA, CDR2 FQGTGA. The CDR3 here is CASSLGQGREAFF. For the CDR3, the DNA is TGTGCCAGCAGCCTAGGACAGGGCCGTGAAGCTTTCTTT.

The CDR3 here is CASSYRQWDSADGYTF. CDR3 bases: TGTGCCAGCAGTTACAGACAGTGGGACAGCGCTGATGGCTACACCTTC. The genes are TRBV6-5 and TRBJ1-2; the match to TRBD1 covers 7 bases. Losses at the gene ends were 2 bases for V and 6 bases for J; bases not matched to a gene: 12. CDR3 length equals 16 residues. Germline CDR1 reads MNHEY; CDR2 reads SVGAGI.

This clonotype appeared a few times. The CDR3 here is CSVRDRGLMNTEAFF. CDR3 in DNA: TGCAGCGTGCGGGATAGGGGGCTTATGAACACTGAAGCTTTCTTT. The chain is built from TRBV29-1 and TRBJ1-1; 7 bases agree with TRBD1. Looked up from germline, CDR1 is SQVTM and CDR2 is ANQGSEA. This CDR3 region has 15 residues. V shed 6 bases and J 0 bases; nucleotides not matched to a gene: 10. Together with reference TRBV29-1 and TRBJ1-1, the CDR3 gives the full variable domain: SAVISQKPSRDICQRGTSLTIQCQVDSQVTMMFWYRQQPGQSLTLIATANQGSEATYESGFVIDKFPISRPNLTFSTLTVSNMSPEDSSIYLCSVRDRGLMNTEAFFGQGTRLTVV.

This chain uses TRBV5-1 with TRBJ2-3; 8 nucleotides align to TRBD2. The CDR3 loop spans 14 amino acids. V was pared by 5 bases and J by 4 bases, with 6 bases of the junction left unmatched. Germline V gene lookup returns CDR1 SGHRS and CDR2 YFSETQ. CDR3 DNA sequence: TGCGCCAGCAGAAGAGCGGGGGAGGCAGATACGCAGTATTTT. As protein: CASRRAGEADTQYF.

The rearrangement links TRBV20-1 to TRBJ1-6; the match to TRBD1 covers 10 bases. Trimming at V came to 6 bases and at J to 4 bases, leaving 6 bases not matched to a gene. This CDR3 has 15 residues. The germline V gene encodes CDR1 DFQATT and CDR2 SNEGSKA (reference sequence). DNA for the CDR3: TGCAGTGCCTCGGGACAGGGGAGATATAATTCACCCCTCCACTTT. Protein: CSASGQGRYNSPLHF.

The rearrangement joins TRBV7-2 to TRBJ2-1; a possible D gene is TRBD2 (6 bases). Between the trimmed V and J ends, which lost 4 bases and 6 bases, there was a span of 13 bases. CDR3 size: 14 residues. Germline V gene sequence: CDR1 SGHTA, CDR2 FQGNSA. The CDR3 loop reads CASSSRGILNEQFF. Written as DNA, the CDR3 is TGTGCCAGCAGCTCTCGGGGGATCCTCAATGAGCAGTTCTTC.

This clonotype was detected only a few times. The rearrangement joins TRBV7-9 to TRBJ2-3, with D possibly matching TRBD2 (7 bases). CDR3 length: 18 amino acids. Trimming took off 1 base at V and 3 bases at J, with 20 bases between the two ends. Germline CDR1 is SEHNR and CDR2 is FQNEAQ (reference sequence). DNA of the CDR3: TGTGCCAGCAGCTTAGATACTGCGGGGGCCTGGGGGACAGATACGCAGTATTTT. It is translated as CASSLDTAGAWGTDTQYF. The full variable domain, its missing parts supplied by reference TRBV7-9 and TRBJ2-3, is DTGVSQNPRHKITKRGQNVTFRCDPISEHNRLYWYRQTLGQGPEFLTYFQNEAQLEKSRLLSDRFSAERPKGSFSTLEIQRTEQGDSAMYLCASSLDTAGAWGTDTQYFGPGTRLTVL.

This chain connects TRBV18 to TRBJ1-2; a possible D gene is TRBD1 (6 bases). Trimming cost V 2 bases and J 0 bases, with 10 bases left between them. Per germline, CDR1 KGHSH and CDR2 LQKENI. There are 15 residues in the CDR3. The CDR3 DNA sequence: TGTGCCAGCTCACCAGGGGGCTCATCTAACTATGGCTACACCTTC. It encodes CASSPGGSSNYGYTF.

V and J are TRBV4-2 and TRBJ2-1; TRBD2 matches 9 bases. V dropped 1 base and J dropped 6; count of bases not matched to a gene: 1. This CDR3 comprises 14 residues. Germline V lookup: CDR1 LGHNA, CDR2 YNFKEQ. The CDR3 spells CASSQGGRANEQFF. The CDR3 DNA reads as TGTGCCAGCAGCCAAGGCGGGAGGGCCAATGAGCAGTTCTTC.

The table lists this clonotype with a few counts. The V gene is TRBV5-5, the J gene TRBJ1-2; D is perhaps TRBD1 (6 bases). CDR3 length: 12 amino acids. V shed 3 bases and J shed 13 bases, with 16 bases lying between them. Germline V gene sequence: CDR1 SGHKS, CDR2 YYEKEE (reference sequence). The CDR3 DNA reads TGTGCCAGCAGCTACGGACAGCCAGAGTCCACCTTC. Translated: CASSYGQPESTF.

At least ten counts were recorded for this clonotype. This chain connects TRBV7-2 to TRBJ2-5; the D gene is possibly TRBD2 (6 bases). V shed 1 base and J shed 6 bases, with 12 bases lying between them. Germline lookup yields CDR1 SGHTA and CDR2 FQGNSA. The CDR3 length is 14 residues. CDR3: CASSLGLAMQTQYF. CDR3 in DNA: TGTGCCAGCAGCTTAGGCCTAGCGATGCAGACCCAGTACTTC.

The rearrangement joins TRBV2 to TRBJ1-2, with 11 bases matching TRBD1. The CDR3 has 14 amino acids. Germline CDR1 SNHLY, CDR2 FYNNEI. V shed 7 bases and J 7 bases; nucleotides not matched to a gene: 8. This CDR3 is CASIPGQGARGYTF. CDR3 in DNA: TGTGCCAGCATCCCCGGACAGGGGGCGCGTGGCTACACCTTC. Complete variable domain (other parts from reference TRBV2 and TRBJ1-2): EPEVTQTPSHQVTQMGQEVILRCVPISNHLYFYWYRQILGQKVEFLVSFYNNEISEKSEIFDDQFSVERPDGSNFTLKIRSTKLEDSAMYFCASIPGQGARGYTFGSGTRLTVV.

Written as DNA, the CDR3 is TGTGCCAGCAGTTTAGCGGCCCCAGGGAAGGCGTTGTATGAGCAGTTCTTC. The encoded protein is CASSLAAPGKALYEQFF. The rearrangement joins TRBV12-3 or TRBV12-4 to TRBJ2-1, with TRBD1 as a possible D gene (5 bases). Between the trimmed V and J ends, which lost 0 bases and 8 bases, there was a span of 20 bases. The CDR3 has 17 residues.

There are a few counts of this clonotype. The CDR3 DNA reads as TGTGCCAGCAACCGTGGCAGGGGGACTGAAGCTTTCTTT. Amino acids: CASNRGRGTEAFF. This chain connects TRBV7-2 to TRBJ1-1; 7 bases map to TRBD1. Germline V gene data show CDR1 as SGHTA and CDR2 as FQGNSA. With 7 bases clipped from V and 5 bases from J, the junction kept 7 bases outside the gene matches. This CDR3 spans 13 amino acids.

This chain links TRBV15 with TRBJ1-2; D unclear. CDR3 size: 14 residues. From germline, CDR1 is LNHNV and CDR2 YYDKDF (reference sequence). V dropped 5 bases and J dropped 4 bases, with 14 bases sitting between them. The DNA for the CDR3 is TGTGCCACCAGCCTGGACGTGGGCACCTATGGCTACACCTTC. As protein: CATSLDVGTYGYTF. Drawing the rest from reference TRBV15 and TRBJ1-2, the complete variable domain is DAMVIQNPRYQVTQFGKPVTLSCSQTLNHNVMYWYQQKSSQAPKLLFHYYDKDFNNEADTPDNFQSRRPNTSFCFLDIRSPGLGDTAMYLCATSLDVGTYGYTFGSGTRLTVV.

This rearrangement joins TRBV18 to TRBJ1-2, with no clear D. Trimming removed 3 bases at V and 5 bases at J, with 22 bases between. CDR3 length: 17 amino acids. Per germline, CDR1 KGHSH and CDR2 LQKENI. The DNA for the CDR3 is TGTGCCAGCTCACCTCCCGGGTTGAAGGGCAACGATTATGGCTACACCTTC. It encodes CASSPPGLKGNDYGYTF.

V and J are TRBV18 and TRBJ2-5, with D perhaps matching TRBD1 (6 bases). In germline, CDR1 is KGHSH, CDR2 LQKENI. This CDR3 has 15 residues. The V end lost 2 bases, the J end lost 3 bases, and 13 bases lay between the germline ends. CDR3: CASSPGGVFEETQYF. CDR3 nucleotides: TGTGCCAGCTCACCAGGGGGCGTTTTCGAAGAGACCCAGTACTTC.